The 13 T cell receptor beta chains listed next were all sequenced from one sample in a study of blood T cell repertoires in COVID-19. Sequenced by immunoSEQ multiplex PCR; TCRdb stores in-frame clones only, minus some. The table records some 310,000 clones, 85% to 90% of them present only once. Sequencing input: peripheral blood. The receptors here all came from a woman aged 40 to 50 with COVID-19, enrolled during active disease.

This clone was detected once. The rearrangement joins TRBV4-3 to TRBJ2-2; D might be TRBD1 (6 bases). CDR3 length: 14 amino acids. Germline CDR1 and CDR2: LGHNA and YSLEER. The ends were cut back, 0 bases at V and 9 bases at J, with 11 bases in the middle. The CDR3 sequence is CASSQDHWGRELFF. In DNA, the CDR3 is TGCGCCAGCAGCCAAGATCATTGGGGGCGGGAGCTGTTTTTT.

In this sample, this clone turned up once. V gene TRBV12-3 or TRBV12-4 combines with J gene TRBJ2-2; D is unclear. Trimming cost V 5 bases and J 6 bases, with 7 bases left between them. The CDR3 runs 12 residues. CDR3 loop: CASSPGPGELFF. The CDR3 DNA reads TGTGCCAGCAGTCCAGGCCCCGGGGAGCTGTTTTTT.

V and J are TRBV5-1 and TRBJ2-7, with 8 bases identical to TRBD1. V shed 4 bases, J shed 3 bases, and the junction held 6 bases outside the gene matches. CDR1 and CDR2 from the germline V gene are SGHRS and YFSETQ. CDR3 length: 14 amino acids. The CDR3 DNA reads TGCGCCAGCAGCAATACAGGGGGATTCTACGAGCAGTACTTC. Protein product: CASSNTGGFYEQYF.

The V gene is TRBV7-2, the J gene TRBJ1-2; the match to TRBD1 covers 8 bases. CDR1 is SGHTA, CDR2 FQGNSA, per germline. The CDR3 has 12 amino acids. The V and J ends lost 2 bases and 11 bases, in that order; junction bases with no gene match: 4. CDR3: CASSLTGGGYTF. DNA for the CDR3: TGTGCCAGCAGCTTAACAGGGGGTGGATACACCTTC.

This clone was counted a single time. The DNA for the CDR3 is TGTGCCAGCTCCGGAGGGACTAGCGGGAGATTAGTTGGTCGCGCCGAGCAGTACTTC. Translation: CASSGGTSGRLVGRAEQYF. This sequence joins TRBV18 and TRBJ2-7; 14 bases map to TRBD2. Per germline, CDR1 KGHSH and CDR2 LQKENI. The CDR3 has 19 residues. V dropped 6 bases and J dropped 6; count of bases not matched to a gene: 19. The entire variable domain, with the rest obtained from reference TRBV18 and TRBJ2-7, is as follows: NAGVMQNPRHLVRRRGQEARLRCSPMKGHSHVYWYRQLPEEGLKFMVYLQKENIIDESGMPKERFSAEFPKEGPSILRIQQVVRGDSAAYFCASSGGTSGRLVGRAEQYFGPGTRLTVT.

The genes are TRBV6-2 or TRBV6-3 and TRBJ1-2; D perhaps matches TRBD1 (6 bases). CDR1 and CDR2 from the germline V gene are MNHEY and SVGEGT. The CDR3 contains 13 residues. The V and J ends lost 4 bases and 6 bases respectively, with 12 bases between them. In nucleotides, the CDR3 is TGTGCCAGCAGTTCAAGGACAGAACATGGCTACACCTTC. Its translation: CASSSRTEHGYTF.

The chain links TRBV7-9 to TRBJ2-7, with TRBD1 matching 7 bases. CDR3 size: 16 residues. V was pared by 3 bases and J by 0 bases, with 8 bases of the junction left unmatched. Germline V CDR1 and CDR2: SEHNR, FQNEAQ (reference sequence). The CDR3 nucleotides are TGTGCCAGCAGCTTGGGGGACAGCGTGAGCTCCTACGAGCAGTACTTC. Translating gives CASSLGDSVSSYEQYF.

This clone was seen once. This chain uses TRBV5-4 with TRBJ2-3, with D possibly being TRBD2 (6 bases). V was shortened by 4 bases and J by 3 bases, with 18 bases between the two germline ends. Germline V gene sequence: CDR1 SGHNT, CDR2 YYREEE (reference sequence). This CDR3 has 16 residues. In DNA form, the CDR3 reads TGTGCCAGCAGCCGGAACGGCGGGGCCATTACAGATACGCAGTATTTT. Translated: CASSRNGGAITDTQYF.

The CDR3 here is CASSSGTGKETQYF. As DNA, the CDR3 is TGTGCCAGCAGCTCCGGGACAGGGAAGGAGACCCAGTACTTC. J is TRBJ2-5 and V is TRBV6-2 or TRBV6-3, with TRBD1 matching over 9 bases. The CDR3 length is 14 residues. J was trimmed by 5 bases and V by 6 bases; bases with no gene match: 7. Germline V CDR1 and CDR2: MNHEY, SVGEGT.

Here the CDR3 DNA reads TGTGCCAGCAGCCCGACTCTGGGACTCCAGGATACGCAGTATTTT. Translated: CASSPTLGLQDTQYF. V and J are TRBV9 and TRBJ2-3; D might be TRBD2 (6 bases). In germline, CDR1 is SGDLS, CDR2 YYNGEE. V was clipped by 4 bases and J by 6 bases, with 18 bases between them. This CDR3 is built from 15 residues.

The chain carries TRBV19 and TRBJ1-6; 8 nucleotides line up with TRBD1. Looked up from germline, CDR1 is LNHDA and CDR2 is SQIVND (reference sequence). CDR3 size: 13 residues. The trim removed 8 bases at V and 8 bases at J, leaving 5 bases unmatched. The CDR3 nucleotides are TGTGCCAGTGGGACACAGGGGGATTCACCCCTCCACTTT. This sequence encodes CASGTQGDSPLHF.

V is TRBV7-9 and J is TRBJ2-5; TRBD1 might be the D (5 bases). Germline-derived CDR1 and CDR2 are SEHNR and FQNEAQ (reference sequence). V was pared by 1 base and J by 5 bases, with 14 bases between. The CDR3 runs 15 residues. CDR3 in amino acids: CASSLEGDPAETQYF. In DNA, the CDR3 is TGTGCCAGCAGCTTAGAAGGGGATCCAGCGGAGACCCAGTACTTC.

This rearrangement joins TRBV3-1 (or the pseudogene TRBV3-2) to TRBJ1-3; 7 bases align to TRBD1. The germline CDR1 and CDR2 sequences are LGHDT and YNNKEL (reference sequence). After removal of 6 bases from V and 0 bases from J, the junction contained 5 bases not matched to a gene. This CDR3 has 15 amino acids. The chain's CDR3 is CASRDRISSGNTIYF. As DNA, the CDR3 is TGTGCCAGCAGGGACAGGATCTCCTCTGGAAACACCATATATTTT.